Listed here are 7 T cell receptor beta chains from one sample, sequenced in a study of blood T cell repertoires in COVID-19. Sequenced by immunoSEQ multiplex PCR; TCRdb stores in-frame clones only, minus some. The data hold more than 200,000 clones, with around 84% observed a single time. Sequencing was done on a sample of peripheral blood. The receptor set was obtained from a man aged 55-75 years with acute or convalescent COVID-19.

The chain is built from TRBV5-8 and TRBJ1-6; D is uncertain. The CDR3 is 17 amino acids. In germline, CDR1 is SGHTS, CDR2 YDEGEE. V dropped 1 base and J dropped 0 bases, with 11 bases sitting between them. CDR3 in DNA: TGTGCCAGCAGCTTGTCCCGATCTAGCTCCTATAATTCACCCCTCCACTTT. It codes for CASSLSRSSSYNSPLHF.

The rearrangement joins TRBV18 to TRBJ2-3; TRBD1 is a possible D gene (5 bases). Germline loops: CDR1 KGHSH, CDR2 LQKENI. This CDR3 spans 16 amino acids. With 2 bases removed from V and 1 base from J, the gap between germline ends came to 13 bases. CDR3 sequence reads: CASSPIGVSGTDTQYF. CDR3 DNA: TGTGCCAGCTCACCAATAGGGGTGTCTGGCACAGATACGCAGTATTTT. Complete variable domain (other parts from reference TRBV18 and TRBJ2-3): NAGVMQNPRHLVRRRGQEARLRCSPMKGHSHVYWYRQLPEEGLKFMVYLQKENIIDESGMPKERFSAEFPKEGPSILRIQQVVRGDSAAYFCASSPIGVSGTDTQYFGPGTRLTVL.

The rearrangement uses TRBV7-9 and TRBJ2-2; 8 bases are shared with TRBD1. The germline V gene has CDR1 SEHNR and CDR2 FQNEAQ (reference sequence). V lost 4 bases to trimming and J lost 5 bases; unmatched junction nucleotides: 6. The CDR3 extends over 15 amino acids. CDR3 loop: CASSWGQGATGELFF. CDR3 nucleotide sequence: TGTGCCAGCAGCTGGGGGCAGGGGGCAACCGGGGAGCTGTTTTTT.

The chain joins TRBV28 to TRBJ2-3, with 8 bases matching TRBD2. The germline CDR1 and CDR2 sequences are MDHEN and SYDVKM. J gave up 5 bases and V 1 base, and 14 bases lay outside the gene matches. The CDR3 has 18 residues. The CDR3 region has the DNA TGTGCCAGCAGTTTATCCCCCTGGCTAGCGGGTTACGAAGATACGCAGTATTTT. Protein: CASSLSPWLAGYEDTQYF.

This rearrangement joins TRBV3-1 (or the pseudogene TRBV3-2) to TRBJ2-5, with TRBD2 matching 7 bases. With V trimmed by 0 bases and J by 5 bases, 9 bases remained unmatched. This CDR3 is 16 amino acids long. In germline, CDR1 is LGHDT, CDR2 YNNKEL (reference sequence). CDR3 nucleotides: TGTGCCAGCAGCCAAGATCTGGTTCTGGGGGGGGAGACCCAGTACTTC. Translated, it gives CASSQDLVLGGETQYF.

The chain carries TRBV30 and TRBJ1-1; D uncertain. Deletions cut 0 bases from V and 1 base from J, with 6 bases between. There are 13 residues in the CDR3. The germline CDR1 and CDR2 sequences are GTSNPN and SVGIG (reference sequence). The CDR3 spells CAWSVRPNTEAFF. The CDR3 coding sequence is TGTGCCTGGAGTGTCAGGCCGAACACTGAAGCTTTCTTT.

V is TRBV11-2 and J is TRBJ2-1, with 8 bases that match TRBD2. Germline CDR1 SGHAT, CDR2 FQNNGV. CDR3 length equals 16 residues. After removal of 1 base from V and 3 bases from J, the junction contained 5 bases not matched to a gene. The CDR3 loop is CASSLGVLAGYNEQFF. The CDR3, as DNA: TGTGCCAGCAGCTTAGGGGTCCTAGCGGGCTACAATGAGCAGTTCTTC. The full variable domain, rest sourced from reference TRBV11-2 and TRBJ2-1, is EAGVAQSPRYKIIEKRQSVAFWCNPISGHATLYWYQQILGQGPKLLIQFQNNGVVDDSQLPKDRFSAERLKGVDSTLKIQPAKLEDSAVYLCASSLGVLAGYNEQFFGPGTRLTVL.